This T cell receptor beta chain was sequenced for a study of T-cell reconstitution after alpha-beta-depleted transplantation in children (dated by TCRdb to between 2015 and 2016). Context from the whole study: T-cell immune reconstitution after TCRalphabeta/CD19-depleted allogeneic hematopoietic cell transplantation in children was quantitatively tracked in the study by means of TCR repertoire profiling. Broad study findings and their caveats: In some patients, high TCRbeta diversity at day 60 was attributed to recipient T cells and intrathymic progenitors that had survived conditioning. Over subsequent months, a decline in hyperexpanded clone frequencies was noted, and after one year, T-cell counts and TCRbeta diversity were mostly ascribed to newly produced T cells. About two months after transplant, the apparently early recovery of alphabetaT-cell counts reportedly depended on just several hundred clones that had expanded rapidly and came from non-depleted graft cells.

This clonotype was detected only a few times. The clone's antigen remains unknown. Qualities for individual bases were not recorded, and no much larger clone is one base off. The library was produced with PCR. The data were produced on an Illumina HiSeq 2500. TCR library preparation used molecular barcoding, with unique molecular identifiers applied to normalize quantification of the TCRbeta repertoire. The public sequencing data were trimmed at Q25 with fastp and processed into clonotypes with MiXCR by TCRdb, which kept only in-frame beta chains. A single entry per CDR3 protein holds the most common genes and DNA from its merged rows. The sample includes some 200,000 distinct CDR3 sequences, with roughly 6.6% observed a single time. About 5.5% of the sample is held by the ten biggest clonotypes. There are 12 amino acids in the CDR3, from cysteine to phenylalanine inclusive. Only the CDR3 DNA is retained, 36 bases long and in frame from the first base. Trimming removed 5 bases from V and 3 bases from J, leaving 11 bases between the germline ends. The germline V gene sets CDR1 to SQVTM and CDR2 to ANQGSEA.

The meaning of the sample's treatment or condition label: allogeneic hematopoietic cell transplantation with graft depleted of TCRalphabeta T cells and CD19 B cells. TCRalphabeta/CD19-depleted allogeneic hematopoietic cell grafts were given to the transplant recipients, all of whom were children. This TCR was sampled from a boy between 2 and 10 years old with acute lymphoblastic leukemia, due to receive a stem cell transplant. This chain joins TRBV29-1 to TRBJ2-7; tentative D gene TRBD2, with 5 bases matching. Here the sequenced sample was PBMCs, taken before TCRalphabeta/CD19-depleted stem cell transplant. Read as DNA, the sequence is TGCAGCGTTTTCAGTCGGGACTACGAGCAGTACTTC. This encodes CSVFSRDYEQYF.